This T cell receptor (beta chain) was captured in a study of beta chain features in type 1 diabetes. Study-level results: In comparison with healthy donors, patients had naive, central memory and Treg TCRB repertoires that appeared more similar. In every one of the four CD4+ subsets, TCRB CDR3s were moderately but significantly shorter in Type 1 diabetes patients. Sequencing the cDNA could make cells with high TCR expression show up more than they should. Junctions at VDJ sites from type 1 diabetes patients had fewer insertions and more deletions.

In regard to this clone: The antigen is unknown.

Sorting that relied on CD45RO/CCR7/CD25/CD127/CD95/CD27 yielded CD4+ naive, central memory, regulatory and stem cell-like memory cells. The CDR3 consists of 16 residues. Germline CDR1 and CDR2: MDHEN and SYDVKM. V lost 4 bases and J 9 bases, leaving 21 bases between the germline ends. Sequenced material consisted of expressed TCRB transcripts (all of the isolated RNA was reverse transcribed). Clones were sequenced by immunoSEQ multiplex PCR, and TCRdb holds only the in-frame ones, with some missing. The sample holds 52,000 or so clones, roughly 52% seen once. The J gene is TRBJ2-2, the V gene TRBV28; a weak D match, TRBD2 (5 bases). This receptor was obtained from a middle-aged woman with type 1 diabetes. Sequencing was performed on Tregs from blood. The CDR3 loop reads CASSSLTKEAERELFF. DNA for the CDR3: TGTGCCAGCAGTTCCCTGACAAAGGAGGCCGAGCGGGAGCTGTTTTTT.